Presented here are 26 T cell receptor beta chains from one specimen sequenced in a study of blood T cell repertoires in COVID-19. Here immunoSEQ multiplex PCR was the method, and the copy in TCRdb shows in-frame clones only, minus some. The sample includes 150,000 to 200,000 clones, approximately 86% of them seen just once. The sample comprised peripheral blood. Receptors were obtained from a man aged 60 to 75 with COVID-19, enrolled during active disease.

The V and J genes are TRBV6-5 and TRBJ1-5; D not resolved. Trimming shortened V by 6 bases and J by 7 bases, and 10 bases separated the two germline ends. Germline lookup yields CDR1 MNHEY and CDR2 SVGAGI. The CDR3 is made up of 12 amino acids. The CDR3 region is CASRSRGQPQHF. The CDR3 DNA is TGTGCCAGCAGGTCCCGTGGCCAGCCCCAGCATTTT.

V gene TRBV4-3 combines with J gene TRBJ1-5; D possibly corresponds to TRBD1 (6 bases). This CDR3 is 15 amino acids long. Per the germline V gene, CDR1 is LGHNA and CDR2 is YSLEER. V was trimmed by 0 bases and J by 5 bases, leaving 11 bases between them. In DNA form, the CDR3 reads TGCGCCAGCAGCCAAGACCGGGACACCTATCAGCCCCAGCATTTT. As protein: CASSQDRDTYQPQHF.

This chain joins TRBV6-6 and TRBJ1-2; D is uncertain. Germline CDR1 is MNHNY and CDR2 is SVGAGI (reference sequence). Trimming took off 2 bases at V and 2 bases at J, with 12 bases between the two ends. CDR3 size: 15 residues. CDR3: CASSYENRLNYGYTF. CDR3 bases: TGTGCCAGCAGTTACGAAAACAGATTAAACTATGGCTACACCTTC.

This clone came up once. This chain connects TRBV18 to TRBJ1-6, with a weak D call TRBD1 (6 bases). Germline V gene sequence: CDR1 KGHSH, CDR2 LQKENI. CDR3 length: 16 amino acids. V was clipped by 0 bases and J by 5 bases, with 11 bases between them. CDR3 DNA sequence: TGTGCCAGCTCACCACCTGGGGGCCTAAATAATTCACCCCTCCACTTT. Its translation is CASSPPGGLNNSPLHF.

This clone showed up many times. V gene TRBV6-1 combines with J gene TRBJ1-5; D unresolved. V was shortened by 3 bases and J by 5 bases, with 11 bases between the two germline ends. The V gene's germline CDR1 is MNHNS and CDR2 SASEGT. The CDR3 spans 14 residues. Here the CDR3 DNA reads TGTGCCAGCAGTGACCAAAACCGGGATCAGCCCCAGCATTTT. This codes for CASSDQNRDQPQHF.

This clone was detected once. J is TRBJ2-2 and V is TRBV18; tentatively, D is TRBD1 (6 bases). The germline gives CDR1 KGHSH, CDR2 LQKENI. The CDR3 has 16 amino acids. The ends were cut back, 5 bases at V and 5 bases at J, with 18 bases in the middle. The CDR3 sequence is CASSAQRDTSTGELFF. CDR3 nucleotides: TGTGCCAGCTCAGCACAACGGGACACTAGTACCGGGGAGCTGTTTTTT.

The rearrangement joins TRBV2 to TRBJ2-2; perhaps TRBD1 as D (6 bases). The CDR3 is 14 amino acids. Trimming stripped 7 bases from V and 5 bases from J, with 14 bases between. Per germline, CDR1 SNHLY and CDR2 FYNNEI. The CDR3 protein is CASNQQGWTGELFF. The CDR3 DNA sequence: TGTGCCAGCAACCAACAGGGTTGGACCGGGGAGCTGTTTTTT.

This chain connects TRBV28 to TRBJ1-1; 8 bases are shared with TRBD1. The CDR3 has 13 amino acids. Losses at the gene ends were 7 bases for V and 4 bases for J; bases not matched to a gene: 5. CDR1 and CDR2 from the germline V gene are MDHEN and SYDVKM. The CDR3 region is CASTLQGATEAFF. The CDR3 bases are TGTGCCAGCACCCTGCAGGGGGCCACTGAAGCTTTCTTT.

The chain employs TRBV18 and TRBJ1-2, with a tentative D call TRBD1 (6 bases). The CDR3 consists of 13 residues. Between the trimmed V and J ends, which lost 4 bases and 4 bases, there was a span of 10 bases. Germline assignment: CDR1 KGHSH and CDR2 LQKENI. This CDR3 is CASSQDRSYGYTF. The CDR3 bases are TGTGCCAGCTCACAGGACAGAAGCTATGGCTACACCTTC.

The rearrangement uses TRBV7-8 and TRBJ1-1; 8 nucleotides align to TRBD1. The V segment lost 5 bases and the J segment 6 bases; nucleotides outside the gene matches: 8. The CDR3 runs 14 residues. Germline V gene sequence: CDR1 SGHVS, CDR2 FQNEAQ. CDR3 in amino acids: CASSRLSGGSEAFF. The CDR3 coding sequence is TGTGCCAGCAGCCGTCTCTCAGGGGGCTCTGAAGCTTTCTTT. Together with reference TRBV7-8 and TRBJ1-1, the CDR3 gives the full variable domain: GAGVSQSPRYKVAKRGQDVALRCDPISGHVSLFWYQQALGQGPEFLTYFQNEAQLDKSGLPSDRFFAERPEGSVSTLKIQRTQQEDSAVYLCASSRLSGGSEAFFGQGTRLTVV.

The V and J genes are TRBV4-2 and TRBJ2-1, with 7 bases that match TRBD2. The length of the CDR3 is 19 residues. V shed 0 bases, J shed 5 bases, and the junction held 16 bases outside the gene matches. Looked up from germline, CDR1 is LGHNA and CDR2 is YNFKEQ. The CDR3 region is CASSQDPHLRERGDNEQFF. The DNA of the CDR3 is TGTGCCAGCAGCCAAGATCCCCACTTAAGAGAGCGGGGTGACAATGAGCAGTTCTTC.

The chain uses TRBV5-5 and TRBJ2-6; tentatively, D is TRBD1 (5 bases). V was trimmed by 4 bases and J by 1 base, leaving 9 bases between them. From germline, CDR1 is SGHKS and CDR2 YYEKEE (reference sequence). CDR3 length equals 15 residues. The CDR3 loop reads CASSVRVSGANVLTF. CDR3 DNA sequence: TGTGCCAGCAGCGTCAGGGTATCTGGGGCCAACGTCCTGACTTTC. The full variable domain, rest sourced from reference TRBV5-5 and TRBJ2-6, is DAGVTQSPTHLIKTRGQQVTLRCSPISGHKSVSWYQQVLGQGPQFIFQYYEKEERGRGNFPDRFSARQFPNYSSELNVNALLLGDSALYLCASSVRVSGANVLTFGAGSRLTVL.

For this clone: Other DNA sequences from this sample encode an identical CDR3 as well. The chain has TRBV18 and TRBJ2-3; D not certain. Trimming removed 3 bases from V and 2 bases from J, with 6 bases in between. Germline V gene lookup returns CDR1 KGHSH and CDR2 LQKENI. CDR3 length: 13 residues. In DNA form, the CDR3 reads TGTGCCAGCTCACCGGGCGTCACAGATACGCAGTATTTT. This encodes CASSPGVTDTQYF.

This rearrangement joins TRBV6-2 or TRBV6-3 to TRBJ2-7, with D tentatively TRBD1 (7 bases). Trimming shortened V by 6 bases and J by 0 bases, and 15 bases separated the two germline ends. Germline V gene sequence: CDR1 MNHEY, CDR2 SVGEGT. This CDR3 comprises 15 residues. The CDR3 spells CASSPQGRSSYEQYF. The CDR3 DNA reads TGTGCCAGCAGCCCACAGGGGAGGAGCTCCTACGAGCAGTACTTC.

The V gene is TRBV7-9, the J gene TRBJ1-1; possibly TRBD1 for D (5 bases). This CDR3 spans 15 amino acids. Germline V gene data show CDR1 as SEHNR and CDR2 as FQNEAQ (reference sequence). V was clipped by 3 bases and J by 0 bases, with 11 bases between them. CDR3 DNA: TGTGCCAGCAGCTTCTACACAGGCTTGAACACTGAAGCTTTCTTT. Its protein is CASSFYTGLNTEAFF.

A single count supports this clone. This chain joins TRBV7-2 and TRBJ1-1; maybe TRBD1 (5 bases). Per the germline V gene, CDR1 is SGHTA and CDR2 is FQGNSA. V lost 5 bases, J lost 2 bases, and 12 bases lay in between. The CDR3 sequence is 14 residues long. The CDR3 loop reads CASSPSGGNTEAFF. CDR3 coding DNA: TGTGCCAGCAGCCCCTCCGGGGGAAACACTGAAGCTTTCTTT.

This chain uses TRBV28 with TRBJ1-5; weak D call: TRBD1 (5 bases). Per the germline V gene, CDR1 is MDHEN and CDR2 is SYDVKM. Trimming removed 3 bases at V and 2 bases at J, with 11 bases between. The CDR3 length is 15 residues. Written as DNA, the CDR3 is TGTGCCAGCAGTTTTATAGGGGAGGGCAATCAGCCCCAGCATTTT. Protein product: CASSFIGEGNQPQHF.

This sequence joins TRBV5-4 and TRBJ2-3; 16 nucleotides line up with TRBD2. Trimming removed 4 bases from V and 1 base from J; junction bases left unmatched: 6. This CDR3 has 18 residues. CDR1 and CDR2 (germline): SGHNT, YYREEE (reference sequence). The DNA for the CDR3 is TGTGCCAGCAGCAAGGGACTAGCGGGGGGGCTCGGCACAGATACGCAGTATTTT. Translated: CASSKGLAGGLGTDTQYF. The full variable domain, rest sourced from reference TRBV5-4 and TRBJ2-3, is ETGVTQSPTHLIKTRGQQVTLRCSSQSGHNTVSWYQQALGQGPQFIFQYYREEENGRGNFPPRFSGLQFPNYSSELNVNALELDDSALYLCASSKGLAGGLGTDTQYFGPGTRLTVL.

A single count supports this clone. The CDR3 region is CAISLQGANTEAFF. In DNA form, the CDR3 reads TGTGCCATCAGCTTACAGGGGGCTAACACTGAAGCTTTCTTT. This chain links TRBV10-3 with TRBJ1-1; 9 bases are a match to TRBD1. V gave up 6 bases and J gave up 2 bases; unmatched junction bases: 4. The CDR3 covers 14 residues. CDR1 and CDR2 (germline): ENHRY, SYGVKD.

The J gene is TRBJ2-3, the V gene TRBV7-9; 16 bases map to TRBD2. The CDR3 is 18 residues long. After removal of 5 bases from V and 4 bases from J, the junction contained 9 bases not matched to a gene. The germline V gene has CDR1 SEHNR and CDR2 FQNEAQ (reference sequence). CDR3 sequence reads: CASSITPGLAGGPDTQYF. In nucleotides, the CDR3 is TGTGCCAGCAGCATTACCCCGGGACTAGCGGGGGGGCCAGATACGCAGTATTTT. The full variable domain, its missing parts supplied by reference TRBV7-9 and TRBJ2-3, is DTGVSQNPRHKITKRGQNVTFRCDPISEHNRLYWYRQTLGQGPEFLTYFQNEAQLEKSRLLSDRFSAERPKGSFSTLEIQRTEQGDSAMYLCASSITPGLAGGPDTQYFGPGTRLTVL.

This sequence joins TRBV9 and TRBJ1-6; 7 bases fit TRBD1. This CDR3 has 14 residues. Trimming cost V 3 bases and J 13 bases; bases outside gene matches: 10. Germline-derived CDR1 and CDR2 are SGDLS and YYNGEE. CDR3 nucleotide sequence: TGTGCCAGCAGCGAAGGACAGGCTTACGATCCCCTCCACTTT. It specifies CASSEGQAYDPLHF.

The chain combines TRBV12-5 with TRBJ2-1; 9 bases are shared with TRBD2. Trimming cost V 1 base and J 3 bases; bases outside gene matches: 7. The length of the CDR3 is 17 residues. Germline V lookup: CDR1 LGHNT, CDR2 FRNRAP. The CDR3 protein is CASGLATIAGVYNEQFF. The CDR3 bases are TGTGCTAGTGGTTTGGCTACAATAGCGGGAGTCTACAATGAGCAGTTCTTC.

The CDR3 DNA follows: TGTGCCAGCAGTTTGGCACCGGGTGAGCAGTTCTTC. Translation: CASSLAPGEQFF. The J gene is TRBJ2-1, the V gene TRBV28; D not certain. Germline CDR1 reads MDHEN; CDR2 reads SYDVKM. Trimming removed 3 bases at V and 9 bases at J, with 9 bases between. The CDR3 runs 12 residues.

This clone has just one count. The V call is TRBV28, the J call TRBJ1-5, with unresolved D. The germline V gene has CDR1 MDHEN and CDR2 SYDVKM. V lost 6 bases to trimming and J lost 0 bases, with 12 bases between them. The CDR3 length is 15 residues. Here the CDR3 reads CASRLKLNSNQPQHF. CDR3 DNA sequence: TGTGCCAGCAGACTGAAGTTAAATAGCAATCAGCCCCAGCATTTT.

The chain carries TRBV9 and TRBJ1-4, with D perhaps TRBD1 (6 bases). Germline V gene data show CDR1 as SGDLS and CDR2 as YYNGEE. The CDR3 is 14 amino acids. Trimming shortened V by 4 bases and J by 4 bases, and 11 bases separated the two germline ends. The CDR3 reads CASSQDSHNEKLFF. Here the CDR3 DNA reads TGTGCCAGCAGCCAGGACAGCCATAATGAAAAACTGTTTTTT.

The chain is built from TRBV6-5 and TRBJ1-1, with 10 bases fitting TRBD1. Germline CDR1 is MNHEY and CDR2 is SVGAGI. The ends lost 0 bases at V and 2 bases at J; junction bases unmatched: 3. This CDR3 region has 16 residues. The chain's CDR3 is CASSYSGTGVNTEAFF. The CDR3 nucleotides are TGTGCCAGCAGTTACTCGGGGACAGGGGTAAACACTGAAGCTTTCTTT.